This entry lists 25 T cell receptor beta chains sequenced from one sample in a study of blood T cell repertoires in COVID-19. Sequencing was performed with immunoSEQ multiplex PCR; in TCRdb, only in-frame clones are kept and a portion is missing. Among around 700,000 clones, around 90% were seen once, and the ten largest hold under 0.3%. Source material: peripheral blood. These receptors were taken from a woman aged 18-29 years with acute or convalescent COVID-19.

This clone has only one observation. The CDR3 DNA reads as TGTGCCAGCAGTACGCCGGGACAGGGGGTGCCCTTTGGTGAAAAACTGTTTTTT. Amino acids: CASSTPGQGVPFGEKLFF. V and J are TRBV27 and TRBJ1-4; 11 nucleotides line up with TRBD1. Looked up from germline, CDR1 is MNHEY and CDR2 is SMNVEV (reference sequence). This CDR3 is built from 18 residues. V gave up 5 bases and J gave up 7 bases; unmatched junction bases: 15. The full variable domain, completed using reference TRBV27 and TRBJ1-4, is EAQVTQNPRYLITVTGKKLTVTCSQNMNHEYMSWYRQDPGLGLRQIYYSMNVEVTDKGDVPEGYKVSRKEKRNFPLILESPSPNQTSLYFCASSTPGQGVPFGEKLFFGSGTQLSVL.

This chain joins TRBV24-1 and TRBJ2-3; perhaps TRBD1 as D (5 bases). Between the trimmed V and J ends, which lost 6 bases and 2 bases, there was a span of 14 bases. The germline CDR1 and CDR2 sequences are KGHDR and SFDVKD. This CDR3 contains 15 residues. CDR3 nucleotide sequence: TGTGCCACCAGTTCCGGGCAGGGCCTCACAGATACGCAGTATTTT. It is translated as CATSSGQGLTDTQYF.

The chain combines TRBV7-8 with TRBJ2-5; 9 bases align to TRBD2. J lost 7 bases, V lost 1 base, and 7 bases had no gene match. This CDR3 spans 15 amino acids. The germline gives CDR1 SGHVS, CDR2 FQNEAQ. The CDR3 nucleotides are TGTGCCAGCAGCTTAGATGCGGGGGGGCCAGGGACCCAGTACTTC. This translates into CASSLDAGGPGTQYF.

This chain uses TRBV24-1 with TRBJ2-2, with a tentative D call TRBD2 (7 bases). Germline CDR1 is KGHDR and CDR2 is SFDVKD. Trimming took 1 base from V and 7 from J, leaving 12 bases between them. The CDR3 sequence is 15 residues long. The CDR3 nucleotides are TGTGCCACCAGTGATTTCGGCGGGGGCCTCGGGGAGCTGTTTTTT. Translating it yields CATSDFGGGLGELFF.

The chain recombines TRBV5-1 with TRBJ1-4, with TRBD1 matching 7 bases. Per the germline V gene, CDR1 is SGHRS and CDR2 is YFSETQ. This CDR3 spans 14 amino acids. The V gene end was trimmed by 4 bases and the J gene end by 4 bases; junction bases not matched to a gene: 4. The DNA of the CDR3 is TGCGCCAGCAGCCGCGGGACAGTTAATGAAAAACTGTTTTTT. Protein: CASSRGTVNEKLFF.

V is TRBV7-6 and J is TRBJ2-3; no firm D call. This CDR3 spans 14 amino acids. The germline V gene encodes CDR1 SGHVS and CDR2 FNYEAQ. V lost 5 bases, J lost 4 bases, and 13 bases lay in between. CDR3 nucleotides: TGTGCCAGCAGCCCCCTGGCCCGGGCAGATACGCAGTATTTT. Translation: CASSPLARADTQYF.

This clone was found a few times. The chain joins TRBV13 to TRBJ2-3, with TRBD2 matching over 7 bases. Germline CDR1 PRHDT, CDR2 FYEKMQ (reference sequence). This CDR3 comprises 16 residues. The trim removed 7 bases at V and 1 base at J, leaving 11 bases unmatched. The CDR3 reads CASTPPTSKGTDTQYF. The CDR3 nucleotides read TGTGCCAGCACCCCCCCGACTAGCAAAGGCACAGATACGCAGTATTTT.

This chain connects TRBV14 to TRBJ2-7, with D perhaps matching TRBD1 (6 bases). The CDR3 has 13 amino acids. The V gene's germline CDR1 is SGHDN and CDR2 FVKESK. With 6 bases removed from V and 2 bases from J, the gap between germline ends came to 11 bases. The CDR3 sequence: CASRLDSTYEQYF. The DNA of the CDR3 is TGTGCCAGCAGGCTGGACAGTACCTACGAGCAGTACTTC.

The chain carries TRBV6-5 and TRBJ1-5; D ambiguous. V lost 6 bases and J 6 bases, leaving 9 bases between the germline ends. Per the germline V gene, CDR1 is MNHEY and CDR2 is SVGAGI. This CDR3 comprises 12 residues. The DNA for the CDR3 is TGTGCCAGCAGATTGAACTCTCAGCCCCAGCATTTT. It codes for CASRLNSQPQHF.

The chain has TRBV5-5 and TRBJ1-2; 9 bases align to TRBD1. After removal of 4 bases from V and 6 bases from J, the junction contained 4 bases not matched to a gene. Germline CDR1 is SGHKS and CDR2 is YYEKEE (reference sequence). CDR3 length: 13 residues. This chain's CDR3 is CASSRTGEHGYTF. CDR3 nucleotide sequence: TGTGCCAGCAGCCGGACAGGGGAACATGGCTACACCTTC. Combining the CDR3 with reference TRBV5-5 and TRBJ1-2 gives the whole variable domain DAGVTQSPTHLIKTRGQQVTLRCSPISGHKSVSWYQQVLGQGPQFIFQYYEKEERGRGNFPDRFSARQFPNYSSELNVNALLLGDSALYLCASSRTGEHGYTFGSGTRLTVV.

The chain is built from TRBV19 and TRBJ2-4; maybe TRBD2 (6 bases). The CDR3 extends over 13 amino acids. Looked up from germline, CDR1 is LNHDA and CDR2 is SQIVND (reference sequence). V was pared by 6 bases and J by 4 bases, with 10 bases between. CDR3 amino acids: CASREGWKNIQYF. The CDR3 nucleotides read TGTGCCAGTAGGGAGGGGTGGAAAAACATTCAGTACTTC. Supplemented by reference TRBV19 and TRBJ2-4, the full variable domain reads DGGITQSPKYLFRKEGQNVTLSCEQNLNHDAMYWYRQDPGQGLRLIYYSQIVNDFQKGDIAEGYSVSREKKESFPLTVTSAQKNPTAFYLCASREGWKNIQYFGAGTRLSVL.

The chain joins TRBV4-3 to TRBJ1-3; 10 bases match TRBD1. The CDR3 extends over 15 amino acids. Trimming took 3 bases from V and 2 from J; bases not matched to a gene: 1. Germline CDR1 and CDR2: LGHNA and YSLEER. The CDR3 DNA reads as TGCGCCAGCAGCCAGGGGACAGGGGCTGGAAACACCATATATTTT. It is translated as CASSQGTGAGNTIYF.

This chain joins TRBV4-1 and TRBJ2-1; 16 bases agree with TRBD2. The CDR3 loop spans 20 amino acids. CDR1 and CDR2 from the germline V gene are MGHRA and YSYEKL. V was pared by 1 base and J by 3 bases, with 9 bases of the junction left unmatched. The CDR3 is CASSQGGTSGGAVYYNEQFF. The CDR3 coding sequence is TGCGCCAGCAGCCAAGGCGGGACTAGCGGGGGGGCCGTCTACTACAATGAGCAGTTCTTC.

The chain recombines TRBV7-9 with TRBJ1-1; 7 nucleotides agree with TRBD1. CDR3 length equals 14 residues. Germline V gives CDR1 SEHNR, CDR2 FQNEAQ (reference sequence). V was clipped by 2 bases and J by 5 bases; unmatched bases: 5. CDR3 nucleotide sequence: TGTGCCAGCAGCTTATCCACAGGGGTGACTGAAGCTTTCTTT. It translates to CASSLSTGVTEAFF.

The genes are TRBV9 and TRBJ1-1; 7 bases agree with TRBD1. The CDR3 spans 16 residues. In germline, CDR1 is SGDLS, CDR2 YYNGEE. Trimming removed 3 bases from V and 2 bases from J; junction bases left unmatched: 10. Here the CDR3 DNA reads TGTGCCAGCAGCGACGAAGTACAGGGGTCCAACACTGAAGCTTTCTTT. Its translation is CASSDEVQGSNTEAFF.

This clone was detected a few times. In the same sample, other DNA sequences code for this CDR3. The genes are TRBV7-3 and TRBJ2-2; the D gene is possibly TRBD2 (5 bases). The CDR3 consists of 14 residues. Germline V gives CDR1 SGHTA, CDR2 FQGTGA. Deletions cut 3 bases from V and 0 bases from J, with 5 bases between. In DNA, the CDR3 is TGTGCCAGCAGCTTGGGAGCGAACACCGGGGAGCTGTTTTTT. This sequence encodes CASSLGANTGELFF.

The gene calls are TRBV5-4 and TRBJ1-3; 8 bases match TRBD1. The trim removed 3 bases at V and 0 bases at J, leaving 8 bases unmatched. The CDR3 has 17 amino acids. Germline V gives CDR1 SGHNT, CDR2 YYREEE (reference sequence). CDR3 bases: TGTGCCAGCAGCTCAAGGACAGGGAGTCTCTCTGGAAACACCATATATTTT. This translates into CASSSRTGSLSGNTIYF. Filled out from reference TRBV5-4 and TRBJ1-3, the complete variable domain reads ETGVTQSPTHLIKTRGQQVTLRCSSQSGHNTVSWYQQALGQGPQFIFQYYREEENGRGNFPPRFSGLQFPNYSSELNVNALELDDSALYLCASSSRTGSLSGNTIYFGEGSWLTVV.

The rearrangement links TRBV11-2 to TRBJ1-4; D perhaps matches TRBD1 (5 bases). V lost 5 bases to trimming and J lost 7 bases, with 11 bases between them. The CDR3 loop spans 13 amino acids. CDR1 SGHAT and CDR2 FQNNGV come from the germline V gene. The CDR3 DNA sequence: TGTGCCAGCAGCCCCCAGGGTTCTGAAAAACTGTTTTTT. This codes for CASSPQGSEKLFF.

The chain employs TRBV12-3 or TRBV12-4 and TRBJ1-5; 7 positions agree with TRBD1. The CDR3 extends over 12 amino acids. V lost 7 bases and J lost 4; bases outside the gene matches: 1. In DNA, the CDR3 is TGTGCCAGCAAACAGGGGAATCAGCCCCAGCATTTT. This translates into CASKQGNQPQHF.

The chain uses TRBV6-2 or TRBV6-3 and TRBJ1-1; 10 bases are shared with TRBD1. CDR1 and CDR2 (germline): MNHEY, SVGEGT. This CDR3 has 13 residues. The junction had 7 bases not matched to a gene; V was cut back by 5 bases and J by 10 bases. CDR3 loop: CASSQDRGRRAFF. CDR3 nucleotide sequence: TGTGCCAGCAGTCAAGACAGGGGGCGCCGAGCTTTCTTT.

The V gene is TRBV21-1, the J gene TRBJ1-1; the table's D call, TRBD1, has no DNA check behind it. TRBV21-1 is labeled a pseudogene. The CDR3 loop spans 15 amino acids. This CDR3 is CASSKRTPLNTEAFF. The CDR3 nucleotides are TGTGCCAGCAGCAAGAGGACACCACTGAACACTGAAGCTTTCTTT.

The chain couples TRBV6-5 to TRBJ2-7; D might be TRBD1 (6 bases). Germline assignment: CDR1 MNHEY and CDR2 SVGAGI. The CDR3 runs to 14 residues. Trimming removed 8 bases from V and 0 bases from J, with 14 bases in between. In nucleotides, the CDR3 is TGTGCCAGCTCCCGGGACATGAGCTCCTACGAGCAGTACTTC. Translated, it gives CASSRDMSSYEQYF.

This chain links TRBV6-5 with TRBJ2-2; D is possibly TRBD2 (7 bases). CDR1 and CDR2 (germline): MNHEY, SVGAGI. The CDR3 is 13 residues long. V gave up 8 bases and J gave up 3 bases, with 10 bases separating them. The chain's CDR3 is CASGGADTGELFF. CDR3 coding DNA: TGTGCCAGCGGGGGGGCAGACACCGGGGAGCTGTTTTTT.

The CDR3 protein is CASSYLDRGLSYEQYF. CDR3 coding DNA: TGTGCCAGCAGTTACCTGGACAGGGGGCTCTCCTACGAGCAGTACTTC. The chain has TRBV6-2 or TRBV6-3 and TRBJ2-7; 11 bases fit TRBD1. CDR1 MNHEY and CDR2 SVGEGT come from the germline V gene. V was clipped by 2 bases and J by 0 bases; unmatched bases: 3. The CDR3 is made up of 16 amino acids.

This chain links TRBV6-2 or TRBV6-3 with TRBJ2-3, with D unresolved. V dropped 0 bases and J dropped 5 bases, with 9 bases sitting between them. The CDR3 spans 14 residues. Germline V CDR1 and CDR2: MNHEY, SVGEGT. CDR3 in amino acids: CASSYSTTKDTQYF. For the CDR3, the DNA is TGTGCCAGCAGTTACTCGACGACAAAAGATACGCAGTATTTT.